This T cell receptor beta chain was sequenced for a study of cytomegalovirus exposure and HLA in healthy donors. Study at large: Inside one of the first data releases sat about 85 million unique TCRs taken from HLA-typed donors. Study results and limitations: Analyses of presence and absence presupposed an approximately uniform sequencing depth across donors. Confirmation was obtained in vitro that a few CMV-associated chains are specific for CMV antigens. For cytomegalovirus status, the classifier reportedly gave diagnoses with high specificity and sensitivity.

As concerns this clone: What it binds is unknown.

The PCR employed 60 Vbeta primers together with 13 Jbeta primers. The assay was immunoSEQ multiplex PCR, and TCRdb's table has in-frame clones only and misses some. The sample includes 50,000 or so clones, about three quarters of them seen just once. CDR1 is KGHSH and CDR2 is LQKENI in the germline V gene. V gave up 4 bases and J gave up 5 bases, with 21 bases separating them. The CDR3 extends over 16 amino acids. The J gene is TRBJ2-7, the V gene TRBV18, with no clear D. The origin of this receptor is a woman in her forties or fifties in good health and CMV-seronegative. The sequencing input was PBMCs. This CDR3 reads CASSQEIFASDHEQYF. The CDR3, as DNA: TGTGCCAGCTCACAGGAGATCTTTGCCTCAGATCACGAGCAGTACTTC.